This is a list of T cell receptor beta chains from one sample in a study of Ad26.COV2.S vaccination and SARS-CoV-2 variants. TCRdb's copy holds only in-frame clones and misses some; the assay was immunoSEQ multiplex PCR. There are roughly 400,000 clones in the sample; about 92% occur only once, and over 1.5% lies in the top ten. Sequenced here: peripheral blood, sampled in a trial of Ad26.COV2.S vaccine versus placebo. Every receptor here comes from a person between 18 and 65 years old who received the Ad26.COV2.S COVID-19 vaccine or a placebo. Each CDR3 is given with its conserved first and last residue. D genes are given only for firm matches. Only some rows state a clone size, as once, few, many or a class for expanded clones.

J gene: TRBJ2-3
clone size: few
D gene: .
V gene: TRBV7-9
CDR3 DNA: TGTGCCAGCAGCTTCTCAGATACGCAGTATTTT
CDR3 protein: CASSFSDTQYF

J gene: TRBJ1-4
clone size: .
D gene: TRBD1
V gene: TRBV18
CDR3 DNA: TGTGCCAGCTCACCACCCAGGGACAGGGATGAAAAACTGTTTTTT
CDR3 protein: CASSPPRDRDEKLFF

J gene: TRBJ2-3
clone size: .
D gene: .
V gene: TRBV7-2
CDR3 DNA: TGTGCCAGCAGCTTGCAGGGAATTAGCACAGATACGCAGTATTTT
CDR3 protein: CASSLQGISTDTQYF

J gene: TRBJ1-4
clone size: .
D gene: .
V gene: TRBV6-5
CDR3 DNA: TGTGCCAGCAGGGCGGGGGGGAAGGAAAAACTGTTTTTT
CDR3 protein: CASRAGGKEKLFF

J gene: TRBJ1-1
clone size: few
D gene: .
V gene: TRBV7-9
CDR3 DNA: TGTGCCAGCAGCTTACCCTTTTGGACAGCCCCGAACACTGAAGCTTTCTTT
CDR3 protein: CASSLPFWTAPNTEAFF

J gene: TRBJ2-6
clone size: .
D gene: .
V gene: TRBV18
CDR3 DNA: TGTGCCAGCTCAGGGGGGACCGCCGGATCGGGGGCCAACGTCCTGACTTTC
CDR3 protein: CASSGGTAGSGANVLTF

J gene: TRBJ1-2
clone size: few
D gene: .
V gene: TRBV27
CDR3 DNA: TGTGCCAGCATGTCCCTTCGAGCAGGTTGGCCCCCTAACTATGGCTACACCTTC
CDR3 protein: CASMSLRAGWPPNYGYTF

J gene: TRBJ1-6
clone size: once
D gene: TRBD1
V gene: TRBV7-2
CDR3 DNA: TGTGCCAGCAGCACGGCGAGGACAGGGTTTGATTCACCCCTCCACTTT
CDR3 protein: CASSTARTGFDSPLHF

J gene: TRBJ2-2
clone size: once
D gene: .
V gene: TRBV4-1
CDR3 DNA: TGCGCCAGCAGCCAAGTTCCAACTCCCGGGGAGCTGTTTTTT
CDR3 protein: CASSQVPTPGELFF

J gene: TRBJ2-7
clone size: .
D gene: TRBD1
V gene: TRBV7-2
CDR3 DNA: TGTGCCAGCAGCTTAGGTCCCCAGGGGGCCTACGAGCAGTACTTC
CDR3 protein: CASSLGPQGAYEQYF

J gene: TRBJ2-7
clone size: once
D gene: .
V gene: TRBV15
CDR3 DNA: TGTGCCACCAGCACACGTACAGGGTTCTACGAGCAGTACTTC
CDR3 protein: CATSTRTGFYEQYF

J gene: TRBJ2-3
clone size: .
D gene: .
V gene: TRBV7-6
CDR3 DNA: TGTGCCAGCAGCTTGGTAGGGCCGGTGTCGACAGATACGCAGTATTTT
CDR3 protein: CASSLVGPVSTDTQYF

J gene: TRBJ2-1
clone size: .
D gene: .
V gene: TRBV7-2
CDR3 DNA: TGTGCCAGCAGCTTATCTTCCGGGGATGAGCAGTTCTTC
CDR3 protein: CASSLSSGDEQFF